These 19 T cell receptor beta chains came from one sample sequenced in a study of blood T cell repertoires in COVID-19 (dated by TCRdb to about 2020). Library creation used the immunoSEQ multiplex PCR assay. Drawn from immuneACCESS, this table holds only the in-frame rearrangements with V and J called that TCRdb kept. Clones are partly lost; checked studies trace under half to an unresolved V gene and leave the rest unexplained. The sample yields approximately 300,000 clones; around 92% were counted once. The ten biggest clones cover more than 9% of the sample. The sample consisted of PBMCs or T cells enriched from blood (not recorded which). Source of these receptors: a woman under 40 who had recovered from COVID-19.

The chain employs TRBV24-1 and TRBJ1-5, with unresolved D. Deletions cut 6 bases from V and 7 bases from J, with 12 bases between. This CDR3 has 13 amino acids. CDR1 is KGHDR and CDR2 is SFDVKD in the germline V gene. Here the CDR3 reads CATSQETGQPQHF. CDR3 nucleotide sequence: TGTGCCACCAGTCAGGAAACGGGACAGCCCCAGCATTTT.

This chain connects TRBV7-2 to TRBJ1-1; D is perhaps TRBD1 (5 bases). In germline, CDR1 is SGHTA, CDR2 FQGNSA. Between the trimmed V and J ends, which lost 1 base and 5 bases, there was a span of 17 bases. The CDR3 covers 16 residues. CDR3 sequence (DNA): TGTGCCAGCAGCTTAGGGGCCGGGGCAGGGAGGACTGAAGCTTTCTTT. This translates into CASSLGAGAGRTEAFF.

The table lists this clone with a count of one. The chain recombines TRBV7-9 with TRBJ2-7, with 12 bases aligning to TRBD2. CDR1 and CDR2 from the germline V gene are SEHNR and FQNEAQ (reference sequence). Losses at the gene ends were 1 base for V and 6 bases for J; bases not matched to a gene: 1. This CDR3 is built from 14 residues. The chain's CDR3 is CASSLGTSGIEQYF. CDR3 nucleotide sequence: TGTGCCAGCAGCTTAGGGACTAGCGGGATCGAGCAGTACTTC.

V usage is TRBV19 and J usage is TRBJ1-4, with TRBD1 matching 7 bases. Germline V gene data show CDR1 as LNHDA and CDR2 as SQIVND (reference sequence). J gave up 3 bases and V 4 bases, and 8 bases lay outside the gene matches. The CDR3 sequence is 16 residues long. The CDR3 here is CASSTIPGTANEKLFF. For the CDR3, the DNA is TGTGCCAGTAGTACTATTCCCGGGACAGCTAATGAAAAACTGTTTTTT.

The rearrangement links TRBV6-5 to TRBJ1-2; D perhaps matches TRBD1 (6 bases). V was clipped by 5 bases and J by 5 bases, with 18 bases between them. The CDR3 has 15 amino acids. Germline CDR1 MNHEY, CDR2 SVGAGI. DNA for the CDR3: TGTGCCAGCAGTCCCTCAGGGGCAAGAGCATATGGCTACACCTTC. Translating it yields CASSPSGARAYGYTF.

V gene TRBV13 combines with J gene TRBJ1-3; possibly TRBD1 for D (6 bases). Germline CDR1 and CDR2: PRHDT and FYEKMQ (reference sequence). This CDR3 contains 17 residues. V was cut by 4 bases and J by 3 bases, with 19 bases left in between. This chain's CDR3 is CASSSTTGKLGGNTIYF. CDR3 nucleotides: TGTGCCAGCAGCTCTACTACAGGGAAATTAGGTGGAAACACCATATATTTT.

A few counts support this clone. The chain joins TRBV4-3 to TRBJ1-2; TRBD1 might be the D (6 bases). Germline V CDR1 and CDR2: LGHNA, YSLEER. The ends were cut back, 4 bases at V and 2 bases at J, with 14 bases in the middle. The CDR3 sequence is 15 residues long. CDR3 sequence: CASSPHDRPNYGYTF. CDR3 nucleotide sequence: TGCGCCAGCAGCCCGCACGACAGGCCGAACTATGGCTACACCTTC.

The J gene is TRBJ2-4, the V gene TRBV3-1 (or the pseudogene TRBV3-2); maybe TRBD2 (5 bases). The CDR3 contains 16 residues. With 0 bases removed from V and 0 bases from J, the gap between germline ends came to 9 bases. Germline V lookup: CDR1 LGHDT, CDR2 YNNKEL (reference sequence). The CDR3 loop reads CASSQDPGTAKNIQYF. The CDR3 bases are TGTGCCAGCAGCCAAGATCCGGGAACAGCCAAAAACATTCAGTACTTC.

CDR3 coding DNA: TGTGCCTGGACCCCCCGGGGTAATGAAAAACTGTTTTTT. Amino acid sequence: CAWTPRGNEKLFF. The V gene is TRBV30, the J gene TRBJ1-4; D not resolved. V lost 4 bases and J 4 bases, leaving 10 bases between the germline ends. Germline CDR1 GTSNPN, CDR2 SVGIG (reference sequence). This CDR3 has 13 residues.

This clone showed up just a few times. The rearrangement links TRBV5-4 to TRBJ1-2, with 8 bases identical to TRBD1. Germline V gene data show CDR1 as SGHNT and CDR2 as YYREEE (reference sequence). Losses at the gene ends were 4 bases for V and 8 bases for J; bases not matched to a gene: 16. CDR3 length equals 16 residues. The CDR3 DNA reads as TGTGCCAGCAGCCCCGGACAGGGCGTAGTCCTGAGAGGCTACACCTTC. This gives the protein CASSPGQGVVLRGYTF.

The chain combines TRBV27 with TRBJ1-5, with D maybe TRBD1 (5 bases). The germline V gene has CDR1 MNHEY and CDR2 SMNVEV (reference sequence). V lost 5 bases and J 6 bases, leaving 14 bases between the germline ends. The CDR3 loop spans 14 amino acids. The CDR3, as DNA: TGTGCCAGCAGTGCCAGACAGATGGGTCAGCCCCAGCATTTT. Protein sequence: CASSARQMGQPQHF.

This rearrangement joins TRBV5-1 to TRBJ1-1; possible D gene TRBD1, 5 bases. Trimming took 4 bases from V and 2 from J, leaving 12 bases between them. CDR3 size: 14 residues. Per the germline V gene, CDR1 is SGHRS and CDR2 is YFSETQ. This chain's CDR3 is CASSPRGGNTEAFF. The CDR3, as DNA: TGCGCCAGCAGCCCCCGGGGGGGAAACACTGAAGCTTTCTTT.

V is TRBV6-5 and J is TRBJ1-6; D ambiguous. Trimming left V 4 bases short and J 8 bases short, with 12 bases between. Germline assignment: CDR1 MNHEY and CDR2 SVGAGI. The CDR3 is 14 amino acids. The DNA of the CDR3 is TGTGCCAGCAGTTTACTAGGGAGGGATTCACCCCTCCACTTT. Translating gives CASSLLGRDSPLHF.

The chain uses TRBV7-2 and TRBJ1-1; D gene uncertain. The CDR3 extends over 13 amino acids. V lost 3 bases, J lost 4 bases, and 9 bases lay in between. The germline CDR1 and CDR2 sequences are SGHTA and FQGNSA. CDR3 DNA sequence: TGTGCCAGCAGCTTTGACAAAAGCACTGAAGCTTTCTTT. Translated: CASSFDKSTEAFF.

In its sample, this clone was seen once. The genes are TRBV5-1 and TRBJ2-1, with 9 bases that match TRBD2. The CDR3 is 15 residues long. V lost 0 bases and J lost 8; bases outside the gene matches: 6. CDR1 SGHRS and CDR2 YFSETQ come from the germline V gene. The CDR3 sequence: CASSLVGLAIDEQFF. The CDR3 nucleotides are TGCGCCAGCAGCTTGGTGGGACTAGCTATCGATGAGCAGTTCTTC.

The chain couples TRBV5-1 to TRBJ2-1, with a possible D match to TRBD2 (7 bases). V was pared by 2 bases and J by 9 bases, with 18 bases between. The CDR3 spans 15 residues. CDR1 and CDR2 from the germline V gene are SGHRS and YFSETQ. DNA of the CDR3: TGCGCCAGCAGCTTCGGTGGGGGGGCGACCGGTGAGCAGTTCTTC. This encodes CASSFGGGATGEQFF.

The chain links TRBV6-5 to TRBJ2-7; 8 bases match TRBD1. V was pared by 5 bases and J by 3 bases, with 3 bases of the junction left unmatched. Looked up from germline, CDR1 is MNHEY and CDR2 is SVGAGI. This CDR3 comprises 13 residues. CDR3 in amino acids: CASSLTGDYEQYF. As DNA, the CDR3 is TGTGCCAGCAGTCTGACAGGGGACTACGAGCAGTACTTC.

This rearrangement joins TRBV7-8 to TRBJ2-7; a weak D match, TRBD2 (5 bases). The CDR3 is 13 amino acids. V was trimmed by 0 bases and J by 4 bases, leaving 7 bases between them. Germline lookup yields CDR1 SGHVS and CDR2 FQNEAQ. The CDR3 DNA reads as TGTGCCAGCAGCTTAGCCTGGAGGTACGAGCAGTACTTC. It is translated as CASSLAWRYEQYF.

The V call is TRBV3-1 (or the pseudogene TRBV3-2), the J call TRBJ1-5, with 9 bases that match TRBD1. Germline CDR1 reads LGHDT; CDR2 reads YNNKEL (reference sequence). The CDR3 runs 13 residues. Germline trimming cut 4 bases from V and 6 bases from J; bases unmatched to any gene: 1. Here the CDR3 DNA reads TGTGCCAGCAGCCGACAGGGGGGTCAGCCCCAGCATTTT. Protein sequence: CASSRQGGQPQHF.